The following is a TCR beta chain sequence with its context. The junction and the germline gene differ at one end; a read error may be behind it. The source of the sample is a study of cytomegalovirus exposure and HLA in healthy donors. PCR involved 60 Vbeta and 13 Jbeta primers. Some clones are missing from TCRdb's copy, which holds only in-frame ones; the method was immunoSEQ multiplex PCR. Altogether 150,000 or so clones are present, about 80% being singletons, with the ten largest covering approximately 6.3%. Germline V CDR1 and CDR2: SEHNR, FQNEAQ (reference sequence). The CDR3 is 11 amino acids.

The receptor was isolated from a woman aged 45-60 years in good health and CMV-seropositive. The source material was PBMCs. This chain uses TRBV7-9 with TRBJ1-1; D is ambiguous. The CDR3 protein is CSSSLPLEAFF. In DNA form, the CDR3 reads TGTTCCAGCAGCTTACCCCTTGAAGCTTTCTTT. The variable domain in full, completed from reference TRBV7-9 and TRBJ1-1, reads DTGVSQNPRHKITKRGQNVTFRCDPISEHNRLYWYRQTLGQGPEFLTYFQNEAQLEKSRLLSDRFSAERPKGSFSTLEIQRTEQGDSAMYLCSSSLPLEAFFGQGTRLTVV.